These T cell receptor beta chains were read from a single sample in a study of graft-versus-host responses after intestinal transplantation. Their antigens are not known. The assay was immunoSEQ multiplex PCR, and TCRdb's table has in-frame clones only and misses some. This sample has tens of thousands of clones, with 94% found just once. Sequencing was performed on unstimulated CD4+ T cells sorted from spleen or lymph node cells, taken before transplant. These receptors originate from a human donor who was the organ donor for an intestinal transplant. Each CDR3 is given with its conserved first and last residue. D genes are given only for firm matches. For some rows the clone size is stated as once, few or many, or as a class when expanded; others skip it.

size,D,V,J,DNA,CDR3
NA,NA,TRBV6-1,TRBJ1-3,TGTGCCAGCAGTGAAGAAATTTTGGGGGGCTCTGGAAACACCATATATTTT,CASSEEILGGSGNTIYF
NA,TRBD2,TRBV10-2,TRBJ2-1,TGCGCCAGCACTCGACTAGCGGGGGCCTCCTACAATGAGCAGTTCTTC,CASTRLAGASYNEQFF
NA,NA,TRBV18,TRBJ1-3,TGTGCCAGTTCAATTCTCGGCGGGGGCGAAGGTGGAAACACCATATATTTT,CASSILGGGEGGNTIYF
NA,TRBD1,TRBV6-6,TRBJ1-2,TGTGCCAGCAGTCCCGGGACAGCTAACTATGGCTACACCTTC,CASSPGTANYGYTF
NA,NA,TRBV9,TRBJ2-3,TGTGCCAGCAGCGTACGGTCTACCGCAGATACGCAGTATTTT,CASSVRSTADTQYF
NA,TRBD2,TRBV6-5,TRBJ2-7,TGTGCCAGCAGTTACTGGCGGGGGGGATGGTACGAGCAGTACTTC,CASSYWRGGWYEQYF
NA,TRBD1,TRBV7-9,TRBJ1-4,TGTGCCAGCAGCTTAGTCGGCAGGGGGCCTGAAAAACTGTTTTTT,CASSLVGRGPEKLFF
once,NA,TRBV7-2,TRBJ1-2,TGTGCCAGCAGCTTATTTTCATCAAGCAACTATGGCTACACCTTC,CASSLFSSSNYGYTF
NA,NA,TRBV28,TRBJ2-3,TGTGCCAGCAGGGGAGGGGGGGCGGGGACAGATACGCAGTATTTT,CASRGGGAGTDTQYF
NA,NA,TRBV27,TRBJ1-2,TGTGCCACCCGCGAACAGGGCCTCGGCTACACCTTC,CATREQGLGYTF
NA,NA,TRBV18,TRBJ2-7,TGTGCCAGCTCACCCCTGGGAAGGGGACAATACGAGCAGTACTTC,CASSPLGRGQYEQYF
NA,TRBD1,TRBV7-9,TRBJ2-7,TGTGCCAGCAGCTTAGGACAGGGGGCCTACGAGCAGTACTTC,CASSLGQGAYEQYF
NA,TRBD1,TRBV4-2,TRBJ1-2,TGTGCCAGCAGCCAAATGGGACAGGGAGACTATGGCTACACCTTC,CASSQMGQGDYGYTF
once,TRBD1,TRBV10-3,TRBJ1-6,TGTGCCATCAGTGAGTCGGCAGGGGGCTCCTATAATTCACCCCTCCACTTT,CAISESAGGSYNSPLHF
NA,TRBD1,TRBV2,TRBJ1-4,TGTGCCAGCAGTCTACAGGGGTCTAATGAAAAACTGTTTTTT,CASSLQGSNEKLFF
NA,NA,TRBV28,TRBJ2-7,TGTGCCAGCAGTTTATCAGGGTCGAGCTACGAGCAGTACTTC,CASSLSGSSYEQYF
NA,NA,TRBV10-3,TRBJ1-6,TGTGCCGCGCGGTCGGAACGGGGGTCACCCCTCCACTTT,CAARSERGSPLHF
NA,NA,TRBV6-5,TRBJ2-3,TGTGCCAGCAGTTACTCATATACGCAGTATTTT,CASSYSYTQYF